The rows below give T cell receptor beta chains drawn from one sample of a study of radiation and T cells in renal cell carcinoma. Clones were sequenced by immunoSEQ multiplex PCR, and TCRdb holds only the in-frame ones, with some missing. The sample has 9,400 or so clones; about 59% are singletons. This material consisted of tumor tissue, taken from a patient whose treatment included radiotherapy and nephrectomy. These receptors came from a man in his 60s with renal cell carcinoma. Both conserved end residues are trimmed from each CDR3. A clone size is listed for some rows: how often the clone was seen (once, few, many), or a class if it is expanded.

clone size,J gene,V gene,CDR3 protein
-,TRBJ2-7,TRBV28,ASSPSGTGKPEQY
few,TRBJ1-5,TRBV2,ASSLNRGANQPQH
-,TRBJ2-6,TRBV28,ASSPTTHGGTGANVLT
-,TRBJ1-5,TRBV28,TTNGVPSNQPQH
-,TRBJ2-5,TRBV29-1,SAEDRGTETQY
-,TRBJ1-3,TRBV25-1,ASSETGRRNTIY
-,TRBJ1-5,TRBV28,ASSSIPRDGRGQPQH
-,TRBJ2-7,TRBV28,ASSLRLGSVEQY
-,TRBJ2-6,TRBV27,ASSLFAAGTGDNVLT
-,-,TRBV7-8,ASGPGRLGEQY
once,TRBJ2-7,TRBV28,ASSSRGTSGETYEQY
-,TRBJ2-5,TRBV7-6,ASSLRVETQY
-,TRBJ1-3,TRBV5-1,ASSPWVGQGLSGNTIY
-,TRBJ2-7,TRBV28,ASSLGGSRDYEQY
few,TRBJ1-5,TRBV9,ASSPHTEPGQPQH
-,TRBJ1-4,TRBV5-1,ASSPEGQGANEKLF
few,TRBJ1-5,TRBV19,ASSIGDQPQH
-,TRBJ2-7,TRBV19,ASSTPTSGSLYEQY
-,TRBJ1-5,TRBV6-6,ASSGGLQPQH
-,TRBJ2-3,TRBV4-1,ASSQQGGLGTQY
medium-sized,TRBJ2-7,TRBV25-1,ASSDSRTSGWEQY
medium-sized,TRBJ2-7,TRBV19,ASSTPGASYEQY
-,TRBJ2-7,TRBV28,ASSLNYDTMNYEQY
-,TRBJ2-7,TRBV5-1,ASSLAGTSGYEQY
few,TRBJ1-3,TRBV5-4,ASSPRTVSGNTIY
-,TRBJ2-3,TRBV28,ASTKGTSGRVTDTQY
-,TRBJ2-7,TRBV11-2,ASSFSRSENYEQY
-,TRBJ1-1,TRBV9,ASSVDGSGVATEAF